The entry that follows covers one T cell receptor (beta chain) sequence. Its antigen is unknown. The CDR3 runs to 17 residues. Trimming removed 2 bases from V and 5 bases from J, with 18 bases in between. Germline V gene data show CDR1 as MNHEY and CDR2 as SVGEGT. This entry comes from a study of T cell responses to AZD1222 COVID-19 vaccine. Study results and caveats: Repertoire sampling occurred only after the peak T cell response. It should be noted that donors were predominantly white British and more often female, and clonal diversity was possibly underestimated.

Sequencing was performed with immunoSEQ multiplex PCR; in TCRdb, only in-frame clones are kept and a portion is missing. The sample lists over 120,000 clones, over 75% occurring once. The material was peripheral blood, obtained on day 0 of AZD1222 vaccination. The clonotype comes from an adult in good health. The chain uses TRBV6-2 or TRBV6-3 and TRBJ1-4; a possible D gene is TRBD1 (5 bases). The DNA for the CDR3 is TGTGCCAGCAGTTACAACAGGCTCCGAGGGTCAAATGAAAAACTGTTTTTT. It specifies CASSYNRLRGSNEKLFF.